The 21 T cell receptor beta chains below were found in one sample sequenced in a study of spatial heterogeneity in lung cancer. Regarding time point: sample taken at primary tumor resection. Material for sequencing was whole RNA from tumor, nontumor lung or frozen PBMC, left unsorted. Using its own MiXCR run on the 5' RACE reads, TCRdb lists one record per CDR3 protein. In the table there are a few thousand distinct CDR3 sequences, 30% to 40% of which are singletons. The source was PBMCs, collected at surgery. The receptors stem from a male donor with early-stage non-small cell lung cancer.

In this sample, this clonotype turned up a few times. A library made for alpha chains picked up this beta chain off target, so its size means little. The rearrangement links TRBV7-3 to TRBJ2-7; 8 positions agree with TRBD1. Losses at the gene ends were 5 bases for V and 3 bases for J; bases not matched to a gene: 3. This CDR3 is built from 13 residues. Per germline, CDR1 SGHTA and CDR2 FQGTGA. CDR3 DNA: TGTGCCAGCAGCCTCACAGGGGGCTACGAGCAGTACTTC. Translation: CASSLTGGYEQYF.

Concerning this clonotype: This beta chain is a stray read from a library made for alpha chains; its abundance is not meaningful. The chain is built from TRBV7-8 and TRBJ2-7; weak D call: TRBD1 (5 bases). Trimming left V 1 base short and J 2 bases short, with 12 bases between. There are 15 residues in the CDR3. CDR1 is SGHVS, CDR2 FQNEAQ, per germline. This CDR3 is CASSLDIRQTYEQYF. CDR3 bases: TGTGCCAGCAGCTTAGACATCAGACAGACCTACGAGCAGTACTTC.

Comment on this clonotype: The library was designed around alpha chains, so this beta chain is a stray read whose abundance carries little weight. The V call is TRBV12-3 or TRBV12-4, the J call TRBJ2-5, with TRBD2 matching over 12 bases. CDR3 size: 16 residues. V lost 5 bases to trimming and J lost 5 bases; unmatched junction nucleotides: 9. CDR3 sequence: CASSLRLAGDRETQYF. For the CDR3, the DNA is TGTGCCAGCAGTCTCCGACTAGCGGGAGATCGTGAGACCCAGTACTTC.

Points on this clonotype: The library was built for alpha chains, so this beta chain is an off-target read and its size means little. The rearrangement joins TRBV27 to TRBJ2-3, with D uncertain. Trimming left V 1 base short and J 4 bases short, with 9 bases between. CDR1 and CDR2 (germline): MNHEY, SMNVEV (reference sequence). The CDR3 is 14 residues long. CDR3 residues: CASSLFRPPDTQYF. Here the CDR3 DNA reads TGTGCCAGCAGTTTATTCCGCCCACCAGATACGCAGTATTTT.

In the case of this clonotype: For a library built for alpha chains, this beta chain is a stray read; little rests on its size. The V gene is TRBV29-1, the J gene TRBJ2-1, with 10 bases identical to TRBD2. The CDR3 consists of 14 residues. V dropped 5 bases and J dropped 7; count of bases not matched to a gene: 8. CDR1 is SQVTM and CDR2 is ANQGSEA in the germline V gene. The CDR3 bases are TGCAGCGTTTCCCTAGCGGGGGTTCGGAATGAGCAGTTCTTC. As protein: CSVSLAGVRNEQFF.

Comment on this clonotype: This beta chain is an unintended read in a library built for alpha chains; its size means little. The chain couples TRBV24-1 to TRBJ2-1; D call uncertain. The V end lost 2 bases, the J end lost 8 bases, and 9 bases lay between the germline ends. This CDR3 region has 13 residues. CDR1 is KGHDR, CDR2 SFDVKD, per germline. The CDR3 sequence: CATSDSRLDEQFF. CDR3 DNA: TGTGCCACCAGTGATTCTAGGCTCGATGAGCAGTTCTTC.

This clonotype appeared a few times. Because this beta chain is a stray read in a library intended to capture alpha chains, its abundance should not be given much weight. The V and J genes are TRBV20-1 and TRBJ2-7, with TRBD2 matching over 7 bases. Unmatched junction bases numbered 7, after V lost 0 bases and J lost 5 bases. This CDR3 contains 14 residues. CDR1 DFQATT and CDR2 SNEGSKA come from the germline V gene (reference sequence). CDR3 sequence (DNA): TGCAGTGCTAGAGATGGGGCTAGCGGCGACGAGCAGTACTTC. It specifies CSARDGASGDEQYF.

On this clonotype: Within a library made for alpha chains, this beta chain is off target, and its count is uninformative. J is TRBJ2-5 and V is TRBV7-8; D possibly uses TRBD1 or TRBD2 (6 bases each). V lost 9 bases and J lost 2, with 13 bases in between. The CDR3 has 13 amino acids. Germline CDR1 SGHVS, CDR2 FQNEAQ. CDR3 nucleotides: TGTGCCAGTGACCGGGGGCTTCAAGAGACCCAGTACTTC. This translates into CASDRGLQETQYF.

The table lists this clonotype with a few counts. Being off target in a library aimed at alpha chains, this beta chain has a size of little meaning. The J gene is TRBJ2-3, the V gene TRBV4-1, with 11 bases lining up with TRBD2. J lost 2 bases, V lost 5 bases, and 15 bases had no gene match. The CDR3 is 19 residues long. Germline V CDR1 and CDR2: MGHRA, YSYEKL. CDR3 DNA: TGCGCCAGCAGCAAACTAGCGGGGGAAGTGGGGAGATACACAGATACGCAGTATTTT. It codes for CASSKLAGEVGRYTDTQYF.

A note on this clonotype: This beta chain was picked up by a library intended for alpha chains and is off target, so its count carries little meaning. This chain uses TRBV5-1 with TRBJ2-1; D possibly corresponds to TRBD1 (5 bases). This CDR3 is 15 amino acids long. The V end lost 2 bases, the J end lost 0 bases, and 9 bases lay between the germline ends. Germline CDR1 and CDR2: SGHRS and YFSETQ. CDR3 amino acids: CASSFGASSYNEQFF. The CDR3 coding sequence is TGCGCCAGCAGCTTTGGGGCGAGCTCCTACAATGAGCAGTTCTTC.

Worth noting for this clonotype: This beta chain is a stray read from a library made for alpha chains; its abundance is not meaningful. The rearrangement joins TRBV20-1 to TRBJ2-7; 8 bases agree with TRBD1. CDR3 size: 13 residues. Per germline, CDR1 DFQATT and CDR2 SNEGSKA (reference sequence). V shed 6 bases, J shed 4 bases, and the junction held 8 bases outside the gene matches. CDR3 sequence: CSAPTGGPYEQYF. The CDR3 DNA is TGCAGTGCACCTACAGGGGGTCCGTACGAGCAGTACTTC.

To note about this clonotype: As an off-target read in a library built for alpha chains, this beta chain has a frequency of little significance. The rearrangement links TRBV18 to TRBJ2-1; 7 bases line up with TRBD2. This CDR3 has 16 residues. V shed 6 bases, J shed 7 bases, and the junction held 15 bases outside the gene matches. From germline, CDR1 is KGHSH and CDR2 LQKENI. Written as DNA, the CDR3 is TGTGCCAGCTCCCAACCAGGATTAGCGGGTGGAAATGAGCAGTTCTTC. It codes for CASSQPGLAGGNEQFF. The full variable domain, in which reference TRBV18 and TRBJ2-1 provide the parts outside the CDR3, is NAGVMQNPRHLVRRRGQEARLRCSPMKGHSHVYWYRQLPEEGLKFMVYLQKENIIDESGMPKERFSAEFPKEGPSILRIQQVVRGDSAAYFCASSQPGLAGGNEQFFGPGTRLTVL.

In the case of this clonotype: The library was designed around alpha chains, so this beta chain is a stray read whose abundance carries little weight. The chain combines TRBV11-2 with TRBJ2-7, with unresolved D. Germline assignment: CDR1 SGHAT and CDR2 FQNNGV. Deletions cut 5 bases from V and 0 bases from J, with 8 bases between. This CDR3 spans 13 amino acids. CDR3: CASSNPSSYEQYF. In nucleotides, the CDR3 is TGTGCCAGCAGCAACCCCAGCTCCTACGAGCAGTACTTC.

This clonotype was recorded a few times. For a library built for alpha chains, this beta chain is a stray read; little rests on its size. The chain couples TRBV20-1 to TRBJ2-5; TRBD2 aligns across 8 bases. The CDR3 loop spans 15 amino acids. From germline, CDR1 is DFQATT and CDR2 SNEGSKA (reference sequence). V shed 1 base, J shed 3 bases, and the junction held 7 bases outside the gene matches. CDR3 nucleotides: TGCAGTGCTAGAGTCGCCACTAGCGGAAAAGAGACCCAGTACTTC. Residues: CSARVATSGKETQYF.

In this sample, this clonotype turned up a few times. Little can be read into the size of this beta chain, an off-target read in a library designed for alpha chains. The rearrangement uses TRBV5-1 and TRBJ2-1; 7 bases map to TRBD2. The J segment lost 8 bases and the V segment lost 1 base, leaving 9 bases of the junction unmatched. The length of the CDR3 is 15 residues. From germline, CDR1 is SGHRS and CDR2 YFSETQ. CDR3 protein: CASSLFGGSNDEQFF. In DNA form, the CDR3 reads TGCGCCAGCAGCTTGTTTGGCGGGAGTAATGATGAGCAGTTCTTC.

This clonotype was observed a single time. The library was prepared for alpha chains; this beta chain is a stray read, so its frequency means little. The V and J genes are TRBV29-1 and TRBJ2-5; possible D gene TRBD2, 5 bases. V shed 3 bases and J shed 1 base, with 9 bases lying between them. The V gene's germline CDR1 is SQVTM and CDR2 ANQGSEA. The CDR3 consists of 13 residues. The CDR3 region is CSVDWTFQETQYF. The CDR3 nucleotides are TGCAGCGTTGACTGGACTTTCCAAGAGACCCAGTACTTC.

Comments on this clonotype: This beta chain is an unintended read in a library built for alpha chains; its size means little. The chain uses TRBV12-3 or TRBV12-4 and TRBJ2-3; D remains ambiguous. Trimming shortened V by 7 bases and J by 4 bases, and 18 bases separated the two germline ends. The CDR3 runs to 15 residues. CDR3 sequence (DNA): TGTGCCAGCACTCTCACCCCCACTGGGGCAGATACGCAGTATTTT. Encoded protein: CASTLTPTGADTQYF.

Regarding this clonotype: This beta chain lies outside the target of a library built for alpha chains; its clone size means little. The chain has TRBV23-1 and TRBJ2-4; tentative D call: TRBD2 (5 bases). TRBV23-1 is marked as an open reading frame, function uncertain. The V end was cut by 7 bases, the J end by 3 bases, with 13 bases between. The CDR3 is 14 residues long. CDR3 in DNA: TGCGCCAGCATCAACGTAGCGTGCAAAAACATTCAGTACTTC. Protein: CASINVACKNIQYF.

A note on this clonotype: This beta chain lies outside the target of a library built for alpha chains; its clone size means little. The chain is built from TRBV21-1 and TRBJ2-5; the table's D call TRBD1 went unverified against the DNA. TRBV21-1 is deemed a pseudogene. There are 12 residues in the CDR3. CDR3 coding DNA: TGTGCCAGCAGCAACAGGGAGCAGACCCAGTACTTC. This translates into CASSNREQTQYF.

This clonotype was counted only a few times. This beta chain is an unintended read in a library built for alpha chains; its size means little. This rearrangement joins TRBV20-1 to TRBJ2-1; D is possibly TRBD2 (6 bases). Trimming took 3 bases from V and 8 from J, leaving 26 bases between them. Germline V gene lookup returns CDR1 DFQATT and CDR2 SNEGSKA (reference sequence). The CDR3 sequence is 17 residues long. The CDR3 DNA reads TGCAGTGCTAGTCGGGACGGCGGGGCCATTGGGGGTGATGAGCAGTTCTTC. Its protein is CSASRDGGAIGGDEQFF.

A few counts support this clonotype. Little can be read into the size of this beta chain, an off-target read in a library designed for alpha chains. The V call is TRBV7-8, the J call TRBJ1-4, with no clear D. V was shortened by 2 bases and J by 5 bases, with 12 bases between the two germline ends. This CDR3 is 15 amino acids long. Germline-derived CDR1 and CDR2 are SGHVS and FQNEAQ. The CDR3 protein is CASSLYLTANEKLFF. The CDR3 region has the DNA TGTGCCAGCAGCTTATACCTTACCGCAAATGAAAAACTGTTTTTT.